The sequence of this TCR beta chain was determined in a study of blood T cell repertoires in COVID-19. Between the trimmed V and J ends, which lost 4 bases and 4 bases, there was a span of 28 bases. CDR1 SGHVS and CDR2 FNYEAQ come from the germline V gene. This CDR3 spans 20 amino acids. The authors' processing: Amplification from reference gene primers served as the basis for estimated nucleated cell counts. The repertoire was sequenced with immunoSEQ multiplex PCR; TCRdb's copy has only in-frame clones and lacks some. V and J calls and clone size are copied from that table; D and trimming were computed from the DNA. The repertoire holds about 190,000 clones, with more than 60% as singletons.

V and J are TRBV7-6 and TRBJ2-2; D possibly corresponds to TRBD2 (6 bases). This TCR came from a woman between 45 and 60 years old with acute or convalescent COVID-19. The sample comprised peripheral blood. The CDR3 DNA follows: TGTGCCAGCAGCTCCCCTGGAGGGGCTAGCGACCCCGCCGGCACCGGGGAGCTGTTTTTT. This sequence encodes CASSSPGGASDPAGTGELFF.